These 21 T cell receptor beta chains were sequenced from one sample in a study of cytotoxic CD8 clonotypes in ibrutinib-treated CLL. Data came from immunoSEQ multiplex PCR; TCRdb stores just in-frame clones and leaves some out. This sample has around 150,000 clones, with approximately 80% found just once. Sample: PBMCs, taken after 36 months of ibrutinib treatment. Receptors were obtained from a human donor with chronic lymphocytic leukemia.

The gene calls are TRBV2 and TRBJ2-1; 8 bases map to TRBD2. The CDR3 is made up of 13 amino acids. Germline assignment: CDR1 SNHLY and CDR2 FYNNEI. Unmatched junction bases numbered 15, after V lost 8 bases and J lost 15 bases. The CDR3 bases are TGTGCCAGCGGTCGTGGGGCGGGGGGTGACCGGTTCTTC. It encodes CASGRGAGGDRFF.

The chain combines TRBV2 with TRBJ2-7; 7 bases align to TRBD2. This CDR3 comprises 15 residues. CDR1 is SNHLY and CDR2 is FYNNEI in the germline V gene. The J segment lost 0 bases and the V segment lost 6 bases, leaving 8 bases of the junction unmatched. The CDR3 region is CASSRTGTISYEQYF. In DNA form, the CDR3 reads TGTGCCAGCAGCCGAACCGGGACTATCTCCTACGAGCAGTACTTC.

The chain carries TRBV9 and TRBJ2-3; tentative D call: TRBD1 (6 bases). The V gene's germline CDR1 is SGDLS and CDR2 YYNGEE. The CDR3 runs 14 residues. Trimming cost V 2 bases and J 1 base, with 8 bases left between them. CDR3 DNA: TGTGCCAGCAGCGTTGGACAGCGCACAGATACGCAGTATTTT. Amino acids: CASSVGQRTDTQYF.

The chain has TRBV10-3 and TRBJ2-7; perhaps TRBD1 as D (6 bases). The ends were cut back, 6 bases at V and 3 bases at J, with 6 bases in the middle. This CDR3 comprises 11 residues. Germline values: CDR1 ENHRY, CDR2 SYGVKD. The CDR3 DNA reads as TGTGCCATCAGGGACAGCTACGAGCAGTACTTC. Translation gives CAIRDSYEQYF.

The chain couples TRBV18 to TRBJ1-1, with D unclear. This CDR3 is built from 11 residues. V lost 3 bases, J lost 8 bases, and 7 bases lay in between. Germline loops: CDR1 KGHSH, CDR2 LQKENI. The CDR3 sequence is CASSPANEAFF. In nucleotides, the CDR3 is TGTGCCAGCTCACCGGCTAACGAAGCTTTCTTT.

The J gene is TRBJ2-7, the V gene TRBV6-6, with D tentatively TRBD1 (6 bases). Germline CDR1 reads MNHNY; CDR2 reads SVGAGI (reference sequence). The CDR3 runs 12 residues. Trimming took 6 bases from V and 3 from J, leaving 9 bases between them. The CDR3 spells CASRVDSYEQYF. The CDR3 DNA reads as TGTGCCAGCAGGGTGGACAGCTACGAGCAGTACTTC.

V is TRBV7-9 and J is TRBJ1-1; maybe TRBD1 (5 bases). Germline CDR1 is SEHNR and CDR2 is FQNEAQ (reference sequence). Trimming removed 3 bases from V and 2 bases from J, with 16 bases in between. The CDR3 totals 16 residues. CDR3 in DNA: TGTGCCAGCAGCTTCGACAGTCGAGGAGGAAACACTGAAGCTTTCTTT. It yields the protein CASSFDSRGGNTEAFF.

The chain joins TRBV9 to TRBJ1-2, with D maybe TRBD1 (5 bases). The germline CDR1 and CDR2 sequences are SGDLS and YYNGEE. CDR3 length equals 15 residues. Trimming pared 3 bases from V and 4 bases from J, leaving 16 bases between. CDR3 residues: CASSASTGDLYGYTF. The CDR3 DNA reads TGTGCCAGCAGCGCCTCGACGGGGGACCTCTATGGCTACACCTTC.

The genes are TRBV18 and TRBJ2-1; D is ambiguous. CDR3 size: 13 residues. The V gene's germline CDR1 is KGHSH and CDR2 LQKENI. V lost 6 bases and J 5 bases, leaving 11 bases between the germline ends. The CDR3 sequence is CASSQTTDNEQFF. The CDR3 nucleotides read TGTGCCAGCTCCCAAACGACGGACAATGAGCAGTTCTTC.

The V gene is TRBV7-2, the J gene TRBJ2-1, with D perhaps TRBD2 (7 bases). The germline CDR1 and CDR2 sequences are SGHTA and FQGNSA. This CDR3 region has 15 residues. Trimming took 2 bases from V and 4 from J, leaving 12 bases between them. DNA for the CDR3: TGTGCCAGCAGCTTAACGGGGGGCACTTACAATGAGCAGTTCTTC. Translating it yields CASSLTGGTYNEQFF. Based on the CDR3 plus reference TRBV7-2 and TRBJ2-1, the full variable domain is GAGVSQSPSNKVTEKGKDVELRCDPISGHTALYWYRQSLGQGLEFLIYFQGNSAPDKSGLPSDRFSAERTGGSVSTLTIQRTQQEDSAVYLCASSLTGGTYNEQFFGPGTRLTVL.

This clone was seen just once. The chain has TRBV6-5 and TRBJ1-2, with unresolved D. The CDR3 loop spans 14 amino acids. The germline V and J ends were trimmed by 5 bases and 8 bases, with 18 bases remaining between them. Germline loops: CDR1 MNHEY, CDR2 SVGAGI. The DNA for the CDR3 is TGTGCCAGCAGTCCGAGACACCGAACGGGGGGCTACACCTTC. It yields the protein CASSPRHRTGGYTF.

The rearrangement uses TRBV6-1 and TRBJ2-7; 7 bases line up with TRBD1. Germline CDR1 reads MNHNS; CDR2 reads SASEGT. V lost 5 bases, J lost 2 bases, and 6 bases stayed unmatched. The CDR3 runs 14 residues. CDR3 DNA: TGTGCCAGCAGTCTGACAGGGAACACCTACGAGCAGTACTTC. It encodes CASSLTGNTYEQYF.

On this clone itself: Different DNA sequences within this sample yield the same CDR3. The rearrangement links TRBV15 to TRBJ2-7, with a tentative D call TRBD1 (5 bases). The germline V gene has CDR1 LNHNV and CDR2 YYDKDF (reference sequence). V lost 0 bases and J 3 bases, leaving 6 bases between the germline ends. The CDR3 spans 13 residues. CDR3 nucleotide sequence: TGTGCCACCAGCAGAGATAGGGGCTACGAGCAGTACTTC. Its protein product is CATSRDRGYEQYF. The entire variable domain, with the rest obtained from reference TRBV15 and TRBJ2-7, is as follows: DAMVIQNPRYQVTQFGKPVTLSCSQTLNHNVMYWYQQKSSQAPKLLFHYYDKDFNNEADTPDNFQSRRPNTSFCFLDIRSPGLGDTAMYLCATSRDRGYEQYFGPGTRLTVT.

The V and J genes are TRBV30 and TRBJ1-4; D is perhaps TRBD1 (6 bases). The CDR3 is made up of 15 amino acids. CDR1 is GTSNPN and CDR2 is SVGIG in the germline V gene (reference sequence). The germline V and J ends were trimmed by 5 bases and 5 bases, with 18 bases remaining between them. The CDR3 DNA reads as TGTGCCTGGGGGGAAGGGACATACCTAAATGAAAAACTGTTTTTT. Translation: CAWGEGTYLNEKLFF.

DNA for the CDR3: TGCGCCAGCAGCCTTCGGACAGGGGATGAGCAGTTCTTC. Its translation: CASSLRTGDEQFF. The genes are TRBV4-1 and TRBJ2-1, with 9 nucleotides matching TRBD1. The CDR3 has 13 amino acids. Trimming at V came to 4 bases and at J to 8 bases, leaving 3 bases not matched to a gene. Germline CDR1 and CDR2: MGHRA and YSYEKL.

This clone was seen more than once but under ten times. The rearrangement uses TRBV9 and TRBJ1-1; D unresolved. The CDR3 runs to 14 residues. Germline loops: CDR1 SGDLS, CDR2 YYNGEE. The V end lost 0 bases, the J end lost 0 bases, and 6 bases lay between the germline ends. Here the CDR3 reads CASSVGPMNTEAFF. The CDR3 bases are TGTGCCAGCAGCGTAGGTCCGATGAACACTGAAGCTTTCTTT. Together with reference TRBV9 and TRBJ1-1, the CDR3 gives the full variable domain: DSGVTQTPKHLITATGQRVTLRCSPRSGDLSVYWYQQSLDQGLQFLIQYYNGEERAKGNILERFSAQQFPDLHSELNLSSLELGDSALYFCASSVGPMNTEAFFGQGTRLTVV.

The chain employs TRBV14 and TRBJ2-1; TRBD2 matches 8 bases. J was trimmed by 0 bases and V by 1 base; bases with no gene match: 2. The CDR3 length is 16 residues. Germline CDR1 is SGHDN and CDR2 is FVKESK. The CDR3 DNA reads TGTGCCAGCAGCCAAGGACTAGCGTACTCCTACAATGAGCAGTTCTTC. Its translation is CASSQGLAYSYNEQFF.

The V gene is TRBV19, the J gene TRBJ2-1, with TRBD1 as a possible D gene (5 bases). Germline V CDR1 and CDR2: LNHDA, SQIVND (reference sequence). This CDR3 spans 12 amino acids. V was trimmed by 10 bases and J by 10 bases, leaving 17 bases between them. The CDR3 here is CATQPGWGEQFF. CDR3 sequence (DNA): TGTGCCACTCAACCCGGATGGGGCGAGCAGTTCTTC.

V is TRBV2 and J is TRBJ2-3; TRBD1 or TRBD2 may be the D gene (5 bases each). V was clipped by 6 bases and J by 0 bases, with 13 bases between them. Germline V gene sequence: CDR1 SNHLY, CDR2 FYNNEI. The CDR3 loop spans 15 amino acids. CDR3 nucleotide sequence: TGTGCCAGCAGGAGGAGGAGACAGAGCACAGATACGCAGTATTTT. It yields the protein CASRRRRQSTDTQYF.

J is TRBJ2-7 and V is TRBV7-8; D is unresolved. The CDR3 runs to 12 residues. V dropped 0 bases and J dropped 5 bases, with 5 bases sitting between them. CDR1 and CDR2 (germline): SGHVS, FQNEAQ. The CDR3 loop is CASSLASDEQYF. The CDR3 DNA sequence: TGTGCCAGCAGCTTAGCGTCCGACGAGCAGTACTTC.

J is TRBJ2-1 and V is TRBV7-9; 13 bases line up with TRBD2. The CDR3 has 16 amino acids. Germline V gives CDR1 SEHNR, CDR2 FQNEAQ (reference sequence). V lost 5 bases, J lost 8 bases, and 9 bases stayed unmatched. The chain's CDR3 is CASSQRLAGGGHEQFF. The CDR3 DNA sequence: TGTGCCAGCAGCCAGAGACTAGCGGGAGGAGGGCATGAGCAGTTCTTC.